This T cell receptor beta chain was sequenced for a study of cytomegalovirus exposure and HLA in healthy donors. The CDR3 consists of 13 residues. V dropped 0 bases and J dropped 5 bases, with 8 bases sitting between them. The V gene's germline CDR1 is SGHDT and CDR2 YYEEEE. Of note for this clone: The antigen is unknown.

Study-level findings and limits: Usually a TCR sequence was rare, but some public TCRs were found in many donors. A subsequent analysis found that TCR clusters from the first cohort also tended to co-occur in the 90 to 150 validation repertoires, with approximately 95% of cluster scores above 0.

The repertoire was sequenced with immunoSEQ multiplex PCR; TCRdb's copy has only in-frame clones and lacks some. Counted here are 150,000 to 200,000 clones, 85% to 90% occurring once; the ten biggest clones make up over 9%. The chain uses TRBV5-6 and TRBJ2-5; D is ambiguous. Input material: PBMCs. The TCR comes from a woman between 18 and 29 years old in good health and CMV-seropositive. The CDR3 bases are TGTGCCAGCAGCTTGGTTCTCTCGGAGACCCAGTACTTC. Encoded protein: CASSLVLSETQYF.